This TCR beta chain comes out of a study of synovial regulatory T cells in juvenile arthritis. Whole-study findings and limits: Across patients, iaTreg TCR repertoires were mostly private, partly shared with synovial Teff and blood CPL.

Method: immunoSEQ multiplex PCR; TCRdb's copy keeps in-frame clones and lacks some. The sample's table shows about 9,600 clones. Patients had median age about 11 years, range about 2.3-22.9. Worth noting for this clone: Its antigen is not known.

Germline loops: CDR1 SGHNT, CDR2 YENEEA. The CDR3 totals 13 residues. The DNA is unrecorded. Sequencing was performed on Treg cells from blood. Documented subset: remaining (HLA-DR-negative) circulating blood Treg cells. This TCR derives from a donor younger than 30 with juvenile idiopathic arthritis. V usage is TRBV11-3 and J usage is TRBJ2-7; lacking DNA, the TRBD1 call made by TCRdb goes unchecked. The chain's CDR3 is CASSWTSTYEQYF.